The 22 T cell receptor beta chains given below trace back to one sample, sequenced in a study of CXCR3-negative and CXCR3-positive naive CD8 T cells. These receptors' targets are unknown. Points from the study as a whole: The study found more hydrophobic TRB CDR3s in CXCR3-positive naive cells than in CXCR3-negative naive cells.

Through 5' RACE with UMI labels, the TRB cDNA libraries were prepared. TCRdb reprocessed the 5' RACE reads, keeping one entry per CDR3 protein, no DNA. The specimen's table records 50,000 or so distinct CDR3 sequences. Material for sequencing was naive CXCR3+ CD8+ T cells from blood. Subset given: CD45RO-CCR7+CD27+CD95- naive CD8+ T cells expressing CXCR3 (TNR3+). The receptors stem from a human donor in good health. Some clones in this sample may be carry-over from other donors' samples.

The chain uses TRBV28 and TRBJ1-2; TCRdb selects TRBD1, and the lack of DNA leaves this call unchecked. The CDR3 has 11 amino acids. CDR1 and CDR2 (germline): MDHEN, SYDVKM. This CDR3 is CASSLRAGYTF.

This sequence joins TRBV5-6 and TRBJ2-3. The germline V gene encodes CDR1 SGHDT and CDR2 YYEEEE. The CDR3 length is 14 residues. CDR3 sequence: CASSSTLRPDTQYF.

This chain joins TRBV4-3 and TRBJ2-1; there is no DNA to check the TCRdb D call of TRBD2. CDR1 is LGHNA, CDR2 YSLEER, per germline. This CDR3 spans 17 amino acids. The CDR3: CASSQDLLSGGYNEQFF.

The V and J genes are TRBV7-2 and TRBJ2-7; the TCRdb call, TRBD1, lacks DNA for checking. Germline V CDR1 and CDR2: SGHTA, FQGNSA. This CDR3 is built from 15 residues. This CDR3 is CASSYGTSDSYEQYF. Drawing the rest from reference TRBV7-2 and TRBJ2-7, the complete variable domain is GAGVSQSPSNKVTEKGKDVELRCDPISGHTALYWYRQSLGQGLEFLIYFQGNSAPDKSGLPSDRFSAERTGGSVSTLTIQRTQQEDSAVYLCASSYGTSDSYEQYFGPGTRLTVT.

The chain recombines TRBV20-1 with TRBJ1-5; TCRdb selects TRBD1, and the lack of DNA leaves this call unchecked. CDR1 is DFQATT, CDR2 SNEGSKA, per germline (reference sequence). The CDR3 is made up of 15 amino acids. The CDR3 region is CSVKARDRIYQPQHF.

CDR3 sequence: CASSDTSYNYGYTF. This rearrangement joins TRBV9 to TRBJ1-2. Germline CDR1 and CDR2: SGDLS and YYNGEE. The CDR3 loop spans 14 amino acids.

V usage is TRBV6-6 and J usage is TRBJ1-2. The CDR3 has 13 residues. The germline gives CDR1 MNHNY, CDR2 SVGAGI (reference sequence). CDR3 region: CASSRGGIYGYTF.

The V call is TRBV27, the J call TRBJ2-1. The V gene's germline CDR1 is MNHEY and CDR2 SMNVEV (reference sequence). This CDR3 comprises 11 residues. This chain's CDR3 is CASSLGYEQFF.

The chain has TRBV7-7 and TRBJ1-3; TCRdb reports TRBD1, a call that lacks DNA to check it against. Germline loops: CDR1 SSHAT, CDR2 FNYEAQ (reference sequence). The CDR3 consists of 14 residues. CDR3 region: CASSPGTGMNTIYF.

The V and J genes are TRBV7-2 and TRBJ1-2. CDR1 and CDR2 from the germline V gene are SGHTA and FQGNSA. This CDR3 comprises 17 residues. The CDR3 sequence is CASSFHPSLTANYGYTF.

V gene TRBV7-3 combines with J gene TRBJ2-1; the D call of TRBD1 rests on TCRdb alone, since no DNA is present to check it. CDR3 length: 16 residues. Germline V CDR1 and CDR2: SGHTA, FQGTGA. CDR3 protein: CASSLSVTGSGDEQFF.

The chain recombines TRBV7-2 with TRBJ2-1; TCRdb outputs TRBD1, but without DNA this stays unchecked. The CDR3 covers 11 residues. Looked up from germline, CDR1 is SGHTA and CDR2 is FQGNSA. The CDR3 region is CASSPGAEQFF.

The CDR3 reads CASSFRKRWDTQYF. J is TRBJ2-3 and V is TRBV12-3 or TRBV12-4. The CDR3 is made up of 14 amino acids.

The chain employs TRBV12-3 or TRBV12-4 and TRBJ2-1; TCRdb picks TRBD1, but there is no DNA to check that call. The CDR3 sequence is 13 residues long. CDR3 amino acids: CASSFPGRYEQFF.

This chain uses TRBV7-2 with TRBJ1-2; the D call from TCRdb, TRBD1, cannot be confirmed without DNA. CDR1 SGHTA and CDR2 FQGNSA come from the germline V gene. CDR3 length: 15 residues. The CDR3 is CASSLVQAPNYGYTF.

The J gene is TRBJ1-1, the V gene TRBV29-1; TCRdb indicates TRBD1, and absent DNA this call remains unverified. CDR3 length: 11 amino acids. Germline V lookup: CDR1 SQVTM, CDR2 ANQGSEA. The CDR3 spells CSVLRGAEAFF.

V and J are TRBV5-6 and TRBJ2-2; the D gene TCRdb calls, TRBD2, cannot be checked with no DNA. Germline CDR1 is SGHDT and CDR2 is YYEEEE. The CDR3 runs 15 residues. CDR3 region: CASSSPGSYTGELFF. Full variable domain (missing parts from reference TRBV5-6 and TRBJ2-2): DAGVTQSPTHLIKTRGQQVTLRCSPKSGHDTVSWYQQALGQGPQFIFQYYEEEERQRGNFPDRFSGHQFPNYSSELNVNALLLGDSALYLCASSSPGSYTGELFFGEGSRLTVL.

V usage is TRBV29-1 and J usage is TRBJ2-1; no DNA is available, so the TRBD1 call from TCRdb remains unchecked. Germline lookup yields CDR1 SQVTM and CDR2 ANQGSEA. This CDR3 is built from 15 residues. CDR3 loop: CSVGSSWGPLAEQFF.

This chain joins TRBV7-9 and TRBJ2-3; TCRdb lists TRBD1, though no DNA is available to test this call. Germline-derived CDR1 and CDR2 are SEHNR and FQNEAQ (reference sequence). CDR3 size: 15 residues. CDR3 amino acids: CASSPREMSTDTQYF.

The gene calls are TRBV9 and TRBJ2-1; TCRdb's D call of TRBD1 is untestable without DNA. The CDR3 has 16 amino acids. Germline lookup yields CDR1 SGDLS and CDR2 YYNGEE. The chain's CDR3 is CASSPNGGAPYNEQFF.

The rearrangement uses TRBV3-1 and TRBJ2-5; the TCRdb D gene call, TRBD2, has no DNA to confirm it. CDR1 LGHDT and CDR2 YNNKEL come from the germline V gene (reference sequence). This CDR3 contains 17 residues. CDR3 region: CASSQDRERGTPGTQYF.

The V gene is TRBV4-3, the J gene TRBJ1-5; TCRdb lists TRBD1, though no DNA is available to test this call. The germline gives CDR1 LGHNA, CDR2 YSLEER. The CDR3 covers 14 residues. The CDR3 sequence is CASSQAGPGQPQHF.